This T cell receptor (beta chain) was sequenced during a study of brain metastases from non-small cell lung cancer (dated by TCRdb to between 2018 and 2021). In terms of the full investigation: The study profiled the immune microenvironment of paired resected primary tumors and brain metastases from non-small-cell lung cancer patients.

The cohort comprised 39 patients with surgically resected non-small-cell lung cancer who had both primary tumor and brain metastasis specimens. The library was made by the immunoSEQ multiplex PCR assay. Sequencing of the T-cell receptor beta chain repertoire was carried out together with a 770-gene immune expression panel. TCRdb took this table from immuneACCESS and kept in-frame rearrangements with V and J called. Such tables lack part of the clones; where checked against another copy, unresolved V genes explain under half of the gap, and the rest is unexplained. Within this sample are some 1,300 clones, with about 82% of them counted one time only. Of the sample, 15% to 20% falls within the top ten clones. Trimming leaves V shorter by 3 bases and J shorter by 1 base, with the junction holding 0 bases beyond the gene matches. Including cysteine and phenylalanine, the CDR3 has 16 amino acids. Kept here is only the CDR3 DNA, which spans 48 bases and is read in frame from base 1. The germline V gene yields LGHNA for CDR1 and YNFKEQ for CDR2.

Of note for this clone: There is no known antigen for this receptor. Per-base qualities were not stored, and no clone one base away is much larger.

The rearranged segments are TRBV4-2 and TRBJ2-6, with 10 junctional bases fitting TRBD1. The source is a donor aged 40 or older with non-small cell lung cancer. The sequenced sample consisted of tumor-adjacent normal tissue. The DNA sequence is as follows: TGTGCCAGCAGCCAGGACAGGGGGTCTGGGGCCAACGTCCTGACTTTC. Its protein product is CASSQDRGSGANVLTF.